This TCR beta chain originates from a study of blood T cell repertoires in COVID-19 (dated by TCRdb to about 2020). With regard to the full study: Samples covering the acute and convalescent phases of COVID-19 were provided by collaborators in the United States, Italy and Spain. The material from the prospective study consisted of cDNA or gDNA derived from T cells, B-cell-depleted T cells, or PBMCs. The dataset comprised deeply sampled blood TCRbeta repertoires from subjects exposed to, actively infected with, or recovered from COVID-19. A freely available public database, intended as a resource for researchers studying the immune response to SARS-CoV-2, is where the repertoires were released. The samples were drawn from two sources: the first 160 participants of the ongoing ImmuneRACE study, and about 1,300 subjects contributed by 6 global collaborators. The sample metadata nearly always contained a de-identified subject ID, COVID-19 status, age in years and sex. Where available, HLA class I and class II types were taken from metadata supplied by the sample provider and were not determined by assay-based typing. Overall study results and their limits: The amount of clinical and demographic metadata varied by source and participant and was provided uncurated.

Enrolling through a virtual design, the prospective study's participants ranged in age from roughly 18 to 95 years and lived across some 22 United States geographic areas. Cohort assignment in the prospective study relied on participant-reported clinical history from a screening survey and a study questionnaire. Recovered participants in ImmuneRACE Cohort 3 were defined by two consecutive negative NP/OP PCR tests, clearance by a healthcare professional, or resolution of symptoms. In the prospective study, whole blood, serum and a nasopharyngeal or oropharyngeal swab were collected from each participant by mobile phlebotomists. Over a roughly 2-month period, participants in the prospective study had the option of providing additional blood draws and questionnaires. Blood samples from the prospective study were shipped frozen or at room temperature prior to DNA extraction. In regard to this clone: The target of this receptor is not known. No clone much larger than this one lies a single base away; base qualities are absent.

TCRbeta CDR3 regions were amplified from genomic DNA using the immunoSEQ Assay, a bias-controlled multiplex PCR. The authors' pipeline ran thus. Nucleated cell counts per sample were estimated from amplification of reference gene primers within the assay. To quantify the absolute abundance of each unique TCRbeta CDR3 rearrangement, sequence reads were collapsed and filtered. For each sample, productive Simpson clonality was calculated by taking the square root of Simpson's diversity index across productive rearrangements. Not all clones reach the TCRdb copy of this immuneACCESS table, which keeps in-frame sequences only. Checked studies attribute under half of the gap to unresolved V genes and leave the rest unexplained. D and trimming come from the DNA, and the V and J calls and clone size come from that table. This sample has approximately 230,000 clones in its table, and around 89% of those were observed once. The ten largest make up roughly 4% of the sample.

As encoded in the germline V gene, CDR1 is SGHTA while CDR2 is FQGNSA. Trimming accounts for 5 bases at V and 4 bases at J, while the number of junction bases matched to no gene is 6. Spanning cysteine to phenylalanine, the CDR3 consists of 14 amino acids. Only the CDR3 DNA stays, 42 bases, in frame from base 1. Sequencing input: PBMCs or T cells enriched from blood (not recorded which). Here the chain combines TRBV7-2 and TRBJ1-2; TRBD1 lines up with 8 middle nucleotides. The clonotype originates from a woman between 25 and 40 years old who had recovered from COVID-19. The sequence in DNA is TGTGCCAGCAGCCTAGGACAGGGCTTCTATGGCTACACCTTC. Translated, this gives CASSLGQGFYGYTF.